This T cell receptor (beta chain) was found in a study of blood T cell repertoires in COVID-19. Profiling relied on immunoSEQ multiplex PCR, and the TCRdb table lists in-frame clones only, not all of them. Of approximately 170,000 clones in the sample, over 70% are singletons; the top ten hold around 3.6%. Looked up from germline, CDR1 is SGHNT and CDR2 is YYREEE (reference sequence). The CDR3 totals 17 residues. Trimming took 0 bases from V and 0 from J, leaving 10 bases between them. The sequence came from a woman in her forties or fifties in a cohort exposed to, infected with or recovered from COVID-19 (not recorded which). The chain carries TRBV5-4 and TRBJ2-6, with a weak D call TRBD1 (6 bases). Sequences were obtained from PBMCs or T cells enriched from blood (not recorded which). The CDR3 DNA sequence: TGTGCCAGCAGCTTGGGATACAGGGACTCTGGGGCCAACGTCCTGACTTTC. This encodes CASSLGYRDSGANVLTF.